This TCR beta chain was sequenced for a study of T cell repertoires in cytomegalovirus infection. Overall study: Use of recently identified HLA-C-restricted and well-studied HLA-B-restricted CMV epitopes was part of the study. Both a matching HLA type and CMV infection were indicated by public TCR beta signatures. Study-level findings and limits: HLA-C-restricted CMV clonotypes gave the most frequent clonotype in two of eight donors.

Each CDR3 protein gets one entry after TCRdb re-called the reads with MiXCR. This table has some 500,000 distinct CDR3 sequences, about 33% appearing once. The V and J ends lost 5 bases and 4 bases respectively, with 12 bases between them. CDR3 size: 13 residues. Germline V gene sequence: CDR1 LNHDA, CDR2 SQIVND (reference sequence). For this clonotype: As yet, its antigen is unknown.

The sample was cultured PBMCs, taken from culture after CMV antigen stimulation. The origin of this receptor is a human donor in good health (CMV status not recorded). Some clones in this sample may be carry-over from other donors' samples. This chain connects TRBV19 to TRBJ2-7; D call uncertain. DNA of the CDR3: TGTGCCAGTAGTTTCTCCAAGAGTTACGAGCAGTACTTC. Protein: CASSFSKSYEQYF. The entire variable domain, with the rest obtained from reference TRBV19 and TRBJ2-7, is as follows: DGGITQSPKYLFRKEGQNVTLSCEQNLNHDAMYWYRQDPGQGLRLIYYSQIVNDFQKGDIAEGYSVSREKKESFPLTVTSAQKNPTAFYLCASSFSKSYEQYFGPGTRLTVT.